This T cell receptor (beta chain) stems from a study of blood T cell repertoires in COVID-19. Across the whole study: Acute-phase and convalescent COVID-19 samples originated in the United States, Italy and Spain.

In the authors' methods: The assay estimated nucleated cells by amplifying reference gene primers. Sequenced by immunoSEQ multiplex PCR; TCRdb stores in-frame clones only, minus some. V and J calls and clone size follow that table, whereas D and trimming were derived from the DNA. The repertoire holds under 300,000 clones, 85% to 90% seen once, with 3.6% in the top ten. Trimming left V 5 bases short and J 2 bases short, with 11 bases between. There are 14 residues in the CDR3. Germline V CDR1 and CDR2: KGHDR, SFDVKD. This clonotype originated in a man aged 18 to 30 with active or convalescent COVID-19. V usage is TRBV24-1 and J usage is TRBJ1-1; D remains unclear. Input material: peripheral blood. The CDR3 region has the DNA TGTGCCACCAGTGGAGGGATTCCAAACACTGAAGCTTTCTTT. Amino acids: CATSGGIPNTEAFF.